Presented here are 12 T cell receptor beta chains from one specimen sequenced in a study of Ad26.COV2.S vaccination and SARS-CoV-2 variants (TCRdb year 2021). The meaning of the sample's treatment or condition label: roughly 20 received Ad26.COV2.S at low or high dose, single or two shots; about 5 received placebo; per-sample allocation not given. For vaccine and placebo recipients, the sequenced repertoires came from samples collected on day 63 after the first injection. Library preparation employed the immunoSEQ multiplex PCR assay. What TCRdb holds here is the immuneACCESS table cut down to in-frame rearrangements. Part of the clones is not present; checked against another copy, under half of the missing clones reflect an unresolved V gene, and the others are unexplained. This sample lists 440,000 or so clones; roughly 87% were detected once. The top ten clones comprise about 4.4% of the sample.

The sequencing used peripheral blood, collected in a trial of Ad26.COV2.S vaccine versus placebo. The receptor set was obtained from a person aged 18-65 years who received the Ad26.COV2.S COVID-19 vaccine or a placebo.

The chain joins TRBV5-1 to TRBJ1-1, with D hard to call. In germline, CDR1 is SGHRS, CDR2 YFSETQ. CDR3 length: 14 amino acids. V lost 0 bases to trimming and J lost 2 bases, with 8 bases between them. CDR3 sequence (DNA): TGCGCCAGCAGCTTGGAACAGATAAACACTGAAGCTTTCTTT. This codes for CASSLEQINTEAFF.

The CDR3 loop reads CASRHRGQRNSPLHF. As DNA, the CDR3 is TGTGCCAGCAGACACCGAGGACAGCGTAATTCACCCCTCCACTTT. This chain uses TRBV7-8 with TRBJ1-6, with D tentatively TRBD1 (6 bases). Germline values: CDR1 SGHVS, CDR2 FQNEAQ. The CDR3 extends over 15 amino acids. V shed 6 bases and J shed 6 bases, with 15 bases lying between them.

The J gene is TRBJ2-5, the V gene TRBV7-9; 7 bases agree with TRBD1. CDR3 length: 14 amino acids. After removal of 8 bases from V and 1 base from J, the junction contained 7 bases not matched to a gene. Germline CDR1 is SEHNR and CDR2 is FQNEAQ (reference sequence). Here the CDR3 reads CASGDDRAQETQYF. The CDR3 region has the DNA TGTGCCAGCGGGGACGACAGGGCCCAAGAGACCCAGTACTTC. The whole variable domain, remainder taken from reference TRBV7-9 and TRBJ2-5, is DTGVSQNPRHKITKRGQNVTFRCDPISEHNRLYWYRQTLGQGPEFLTYFQNEAQLEKSRLLSDRFSAERPKGSFSTLEIQRTEQGDSAMYLCASGDDRAQETQYFGPGTRLLVL.

The chain combines TRBV19 with TRBJ2-7; perhaps D is TRBD1 or TRBD2 (5 bases each). The CDR3 is made up of 13 amino acids. V lost 4 bases and J lost 6, with 13 bases in between. Germline lookup yields CDR1 LNHDA and CDR2 SQIVND (reference sequence). As DNA, the CDR3 is TGTGCCAGTAGTAAGGGCAGGGACGTCGAGCAGTACTTC. Translation gives CASSKGRDVEQYF.

The chain carries TRBV27 and TRBJ2-1; 9 bases fit TRBD2. The germline gives CDR1 MNHEY, CDR2 SMNVEV (reference sequence). The CDR3 spans 16 residues. The junction had 9 bases not matched to a gene; V was cut back by 2 bases and J by 7 bases. This chain's CDR3 is CASSLPLAGSNNEQFF. CDR3 coding DNA: TGTGCCAGCAGTTTACCTCTAGCGGGATCAAATAATGAGCAGTTCTTC.

The rearrangement links TRBV28 to TRBJ2-3, with TRBD2 matching 11 bases. The CDR3 is 15 amino acids. V was clipped by 5 bases and J by 4 bases; unmatched bases: 5. The germline V gene encodes CDR1 MDHEN and CDR2 SYDVKM. The CDR3 reads CASSPRLAGSDTQYF. The CDR3 nucleotides are TGTGCCAGCAGTCCCCGACTAGCGGGATCAGATACGCAGTATTTT.

This clone was picked up one time. CDR3 sequence (DNA): TGTGCCAGCAGTTACTCCGGGAGGCTAGTCCACGAGCAGTACTTC. Translated, it gives CASSYSGRLVHEQYF. This chain links TRBV6-5 with TRBJ2-7, with 7 bases matching TRBD2. With V trimmed by 0 bases and J by 5 bases, 7 bases remained unmatched. The CDR3 has 15 amino acids. The germline CDR1 and CDR2 sequences are MNHEY and SVGAGI.

The chain has TRBV5-1 and TRBJ1-1, with 7 bases aligning to TRBD1. The length of the CDR3 is 16 residues. V lost 4 bases, J lost 2 bases, and 11 bases stayed unmatched. Germline V gene sequence: CDR1 SGHRS, CDR2 YFSETQ. The CDR3 loop is CASSHQTRDSNTEAFF. CDR3 nucleotides: TGCGCCAGCAGCCATCAGACCCGGGACAGCAACACTGAAGCTTTCTTT.

This clone was found once. CDR3 sequence reads: CASSSGTSSSRNTGELFF. As DNA, the CDR3 is TGTGCCAGCAGCTCCGGGACTAGCAGTTCCCGGAACACCGGGGAGCTGTTTTTT. The rearrangement joins TRBV13 to TRBJ2-2; TRBD2 aligns across 9 bases. V was clipped by 4 bases and J by 1 base; unmatched bases: 10. Germline CDR1 is PRHDT and CDR2 is FYEKMQ (reference sequence). This CDR3 region has 18 residues.

The chain has TRBV18 and TRBJ2-3, with D possibly being TRBD1 or TRBD2 (5 bases each). Trimming removed 2 bases from V and 0 bases from J, with 15 bases in between. Per germline, CDR1 KGHSH and CDR2 LQKENI. The CDR3 is 17 residues long. The CDR3 here is CASSPVRGETSTDTQYF. The CDR3 DNA is TGTGCCAGCTCACCAGTGCGAGGGGAAACTAGCACAGATACGCAGTATTTT.

This chain joins TRBV9 and TRBJ2-7; D may be TRBD2 (6 bases). Germline-derived CDR1 and CDR2 are SGDLS and YYNGEE. The CDR3 extends over 12 amino acids. Trimming removed 3 bases at V and 5 bases at J, with 9 bases between. CDR3 in DNA: TGTGCCAGCAGCGCCGGGGGAAACGAGCAGTACTTC. Its protein is CASSAGGNEQYF.

V and J are TRBV7-2 and TRBJ2-1, with TRBD2 identical over 16 bases. J gave up 8 bases and V 4 bases, and 14 bases lay outside the gene matches. The CDR3 sequence is 19 residues long. Germline CDR1 reads SGHTA; CDR2 reads FQGNSA. The CDR3 sequence: CASSSQGLAGGQFWDEQFF. In nucleotides, the CDR3 is TGTGCCAGCAGCTCCCAGGGACTAGCGGGAGGGCAATTCTGGGATGAGCAGTTCTTC.